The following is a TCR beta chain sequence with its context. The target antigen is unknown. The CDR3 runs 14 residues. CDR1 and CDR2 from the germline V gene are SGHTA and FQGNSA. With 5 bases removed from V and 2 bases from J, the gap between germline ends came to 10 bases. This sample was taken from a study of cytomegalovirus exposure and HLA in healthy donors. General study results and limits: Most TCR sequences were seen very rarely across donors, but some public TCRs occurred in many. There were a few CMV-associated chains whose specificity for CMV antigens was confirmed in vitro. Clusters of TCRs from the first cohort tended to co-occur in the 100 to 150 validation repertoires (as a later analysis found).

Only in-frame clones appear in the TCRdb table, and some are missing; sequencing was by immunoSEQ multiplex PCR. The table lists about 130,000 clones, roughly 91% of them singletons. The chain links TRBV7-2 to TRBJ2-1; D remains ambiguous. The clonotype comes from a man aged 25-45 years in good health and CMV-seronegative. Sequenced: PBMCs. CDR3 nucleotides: TGTGCCAGCAGCCAACTGGGCCCCTACAATGAGCAGTTCTTC. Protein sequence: CASSQLGPYNEQFF. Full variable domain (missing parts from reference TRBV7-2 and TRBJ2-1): GAGVSQSPSNKVTEKGKDVELRCDPISGHTALYWYRQSLGQGLEFLIYFQGNSAPDKSGLPSDRFSAERTGGSVSTLTIQRTQQEDSAVYLCASSQLGPYNEQFFGPGTRLTVL.